This T cell receptor (beta chain) emerged from a study of glioma-infiltrating T cells. Study conclusions and caveats: Non-neoplastic patients had below-expected tissue-blood divergence, while all gliomas exceeded expectation.

TCR alpha and beta CDR3 regions were amplified from RNA using iRepertoire nested multiplex PCR. TCRdb itself ran the multiplex PCR reads through MiXCR, one entry per CDR3 protein. Of approximately 190,000 distinct CDR3 sequences in the sample, approximately 30% were seen once. Germline CDR1 SGHRS, CDR2 YFSETQ. With V trimmed by 1 base and J by 4 bases, 5 bases remained unmatched. The CDR3 consists of 15 residues. This clonotype was seen only a few times. Antigen: not known. This TCR derives from a human donor with low-grade glioma or glioblastoma, undergoing nonglioma brain surgery, or in good health (not recorded which). Sequencing input: glioma tissue, nonneoplastic brain tissue, or PBMCs (not recorded which). This rearrangement joins TRBV5-1 to TRBJ2-5; 9 positions match TRBD2. DNA for the CDR3: TGCGCCAGCAGCTTGTTCGCGGGAGGGACAGAGACCCAGTACTTC. Its translation is CASSLFAGGTETQYF.